This T cell receptor beta chain comes out of a study of CD8 T cells in Susac syndrome (dated 2019 in TCRdb). With regard to the full study: Of the Susac syndrome patients who were sequenced, roughly 6 had clinically active disease and eight or nine were in clinical remission. At blood withdrawal, Susac syndrome patients were either therapy-naive, taking corticosteroids (in some cases with IVIg as well), or taking IVIg alone. The study used repertoire sequencing to test whether antigen drove CD8+ T cell activation and differentiation in Susac syndrome. The clonality of the CD8+ T cell repertoire was compared across approximately 12 healthy donors, roughly 14 Susac syndrome patients and about 16 multiple sclerosis patients. What the work shows at the level of the full study, not this receptor alone: CD8+ repertoires in Susac syndrome showed clonal expansion, which was highest in CD8+ TEMRA cells and was greater in clinically active patients than in remitting patients. In the total CD8+ and CD8+ TEMRA repertoires, 15 to 20 and five Susac-specific public clones, respectively, were identified. The number of individuals in the TCR sequencing and HLA analysis was acknowledged as relatively small.

RNA was extracted using the RNeasy kit, and roughly 0.5 to 1 ug of the RNA was reverse transcribed with random hexamers. The immunoSEQ multiplex PCR assay, which covers 54 Vbeta and 13 Jbeta segments, was used to amplify TCR beta CDR3 regions. PCR amplification bias was corrected by using a synthetic template baseline for primer optimization and computational correction. The study's own analysis went as follows. Reads were annotated to V, D and J genes per IMGT and analyzed with immunoSEQ Analyzer, keeping only productive sequences. Clonality was calculated as one minus the Shannon entropy normalized by log2 of the number of productive unique sequences. For each patient and control, public and private clones were evaluated among the 100 most prevalent clones. Clones were defined as Susac-specific when absent from the healthy and MS cohorts, from about 1,100 published viral clones and from other ImmuneACCESS disease sequences. TCRdb itself trimmed the public reads at Q25 with fastp, ran MiXCR and retained productive beta chains. Identical CDR3 protein sequences are pooled into one entry, listed with their most common genes and DNA. The V and J calls here are based on TCRdb, not the publication. Recorded for this sample are approximately 94,000 distinct CDR3 sequences; 95% of them occurred a single time. 0.3% of the sample rests with the top ten.

Details on this clonotype: Its antigen is currently not known. The record has no base qualities; no much larger clone is one base away.

For this chain, trimming is 5 bases at the V end and 4 bases at the J end, and the number of junction bases without a gene match is 6. CDR1 and CDR2 were assigned from the germline V gene (reference sequence) as SEHNR and FQNEAQ. The CDR3 contains 14 residues, cysteine and phenylalanine counted. Only the CDR3 DNA is retained, 42 bases long and in frame from the first base. Peripheral blood CD8+ and CD4+ T cells from healthy donors, Susac syndrome patients and multiple sclerosis patients were profiled by high-throughput TCR beta sequencing. The Susac syndrome patients fulfilled recently defined diagnostic criteria for either definite or probable disease. Bulk CD8+ and CD4+ T cells were purified magnetically by negative isolation, whereas CD8+ TEMRA cells were enriched by FACS. Blood was collected in EDTA tubes and processed within 24 hours, with PBMCs isolated through density gradient centrifugation. PBMCs destined for TCR sequencing were cryopreserved in liquid nitrogen and later thawed in a 37 °C water bath. A purity of at least 90% was achieved for sorted or isolated CD4+, CD8+ and CD8+ TEMRA cells.

This TCR was sampled from a human donor with Susac syndrome. The chain is made from TRBV7-9 and TRBJ2-5; 8 central nucleotides agree with TRBD2. Material: CD8+ T cells from PBMCs. The CDR3 protein: CASSAGTSRETQYF. The DNA sequence is given as TGTGCCAGCAGCGCCGGGACTAGTCGAGAGACCCAGTACTTC.